A single T cell receptor beta chain is shown here with its context. As yet, its antigen is unknown. Preparation of the TCR beta libraries relied on UMI-labeled 5' RACE. TCRdb re-called the 5' RACE reads and catalogs CDR3 proteins one per entry, DNA excluded. This sample contains over 3,500 distinct CDR3 sequences. The source of the sample is a study of human CD8 memory T cell subsets. Whole-study results and caveats: Chao1 estimates pointed to stem-like memory T cells having more diversity than precursor exhausted T cells did.

For every subset, the RNA was derived from duplicate vials of roughly 140,000 sorted CD8+ T cells. This CDR3 is built from 13 residues. In germline, CDR1 is MNHEY, CDR2 SMNVEV (reference sequence). This TCR was recovered from a human donor in good health. Specimen: CD8+ T cells from PBMCs. The chain joins TRBV27 to TRBJ1-2; TCRdb picks TRBD1, but there is no DNA to check that call. The CDR3 protein is CASSFSGQGGYTF.